Presented here are 6 T cell receptor beta chains from one specimen sequenced in a study of blood T cell repertoires in COVID-19. Generated by immunoSEQ multiplex PCR, the TCRdb table keeps only in-frame clones and is missing some. The repertoire consists of 45,000 to 55,000 clones, with around 90% occurring once and the leading ten covering roughly 3%. The sample consisted of peripheral blood. All receptors derive from a human donor in a cohort sampled during active COVID-19.

V usage is TRBV4-1 and J usage is TRBJ1-3; 8 nucleotides line up with TRBD1. This CDR3 has 16 residues. Germline V lookup: CDR1 MGHRA, CDR2 YSYEKL. With 1 base clipped from V and 8 bases from J, the junction kept 10 bases outside the gene matches. CDR3 amino acids: CASSQGPTGAFDTIYF. In DNA, the CDR3 is TGCGCCAGCAGCCAAGGGCCGACAGGGGCTTTCGACACCATATATTTT.

This chain uses TRBV5-4 with TRBJ2-1, with D perhaps matching TRBD1 (5 bases). Germline V gene lookup returns CDR1 SGHNT and CDR2 YYREEE (reference sequence). V lost 3 bases and J lost 0, with 13 bases in between. This CDR3 comprises 16 residues. CDR3 loop: CASSSRRDSSYNEQFF. The CDR3 coding sequence is TGTGCCAGCAGCTCGCGCAGGGATAGCTCCTACAATGAGCAGTTCTTC.

The chain uses TRBV10-1 and TRBJ2-7, with TRBD2 matching over 8 bases. The CDR3 has 15 amino acids. Per germline, CDR1 WNHNN and CDR2 SYGVQD (reference sequence). The V and J ends lost 6 bases and 6 bases, in that order; junction bases with no gene match: 13. CDR3 coding DNA: TGCGCCAGCAGCGACCCGGGACTAGTACTCGGCGAGCAGTACTTC. Translating it yields CASSDPGLVLGEQYF.

This rearrangement joins TRBV27 to TRBJ1-2; 9 bases map to TRBD1. V was clipped by 6 bases and J by 3 bases; unmatched bases: 11. The germline V gene encodes CDR1 MNHEY and CDR2 SMNVEV (reference sequence). The CDR3 consists of 16 residues. CDR3 sequence: CASRRGGTGPDYGYTF. In nucleotides, the CDR3 is TGTGCCAGCAGGCGGGGCGGGACAGGGCCCGACTATGGCTACACCTTC.

This clone is a singleton in its sample. The V gene is TRBV6-2 or TRBV6-3, the J gene TRBJ2-7; D is possibly TRBD1 (6 bases). Germline CDR1 MNHEY, CDR2 SVGEGT. The V and J ends lost 2 bases and 3 bases respectively, with 11 bases between them. This CDR3 is built from 14 residues. The CDR3 DNA reads as TGTGCCAGCAGTTACGGGCAGGGGAGCTACGAGCAGTACTTC. Amino acids: CASSYGQGSYEQYF.

This chain connects TRBV29-1 to TRBJ2-3, with 14 bases identical to TRBD2. The V gene's germline CDR1 is SQVTM and CDR2 ANQGSEA. V was pared by 6 bases and J by 6 bases, with 5 bases of the junction left unmatched. The CDR3 is made up of 14 amino acids. The chain's CDR3 is CSVGGLAGADTQYF. The CDR3 coding sequence is TGCAGCGTGGGGGGACTAGCGGGAGCCGATACGCAGTATTTT.